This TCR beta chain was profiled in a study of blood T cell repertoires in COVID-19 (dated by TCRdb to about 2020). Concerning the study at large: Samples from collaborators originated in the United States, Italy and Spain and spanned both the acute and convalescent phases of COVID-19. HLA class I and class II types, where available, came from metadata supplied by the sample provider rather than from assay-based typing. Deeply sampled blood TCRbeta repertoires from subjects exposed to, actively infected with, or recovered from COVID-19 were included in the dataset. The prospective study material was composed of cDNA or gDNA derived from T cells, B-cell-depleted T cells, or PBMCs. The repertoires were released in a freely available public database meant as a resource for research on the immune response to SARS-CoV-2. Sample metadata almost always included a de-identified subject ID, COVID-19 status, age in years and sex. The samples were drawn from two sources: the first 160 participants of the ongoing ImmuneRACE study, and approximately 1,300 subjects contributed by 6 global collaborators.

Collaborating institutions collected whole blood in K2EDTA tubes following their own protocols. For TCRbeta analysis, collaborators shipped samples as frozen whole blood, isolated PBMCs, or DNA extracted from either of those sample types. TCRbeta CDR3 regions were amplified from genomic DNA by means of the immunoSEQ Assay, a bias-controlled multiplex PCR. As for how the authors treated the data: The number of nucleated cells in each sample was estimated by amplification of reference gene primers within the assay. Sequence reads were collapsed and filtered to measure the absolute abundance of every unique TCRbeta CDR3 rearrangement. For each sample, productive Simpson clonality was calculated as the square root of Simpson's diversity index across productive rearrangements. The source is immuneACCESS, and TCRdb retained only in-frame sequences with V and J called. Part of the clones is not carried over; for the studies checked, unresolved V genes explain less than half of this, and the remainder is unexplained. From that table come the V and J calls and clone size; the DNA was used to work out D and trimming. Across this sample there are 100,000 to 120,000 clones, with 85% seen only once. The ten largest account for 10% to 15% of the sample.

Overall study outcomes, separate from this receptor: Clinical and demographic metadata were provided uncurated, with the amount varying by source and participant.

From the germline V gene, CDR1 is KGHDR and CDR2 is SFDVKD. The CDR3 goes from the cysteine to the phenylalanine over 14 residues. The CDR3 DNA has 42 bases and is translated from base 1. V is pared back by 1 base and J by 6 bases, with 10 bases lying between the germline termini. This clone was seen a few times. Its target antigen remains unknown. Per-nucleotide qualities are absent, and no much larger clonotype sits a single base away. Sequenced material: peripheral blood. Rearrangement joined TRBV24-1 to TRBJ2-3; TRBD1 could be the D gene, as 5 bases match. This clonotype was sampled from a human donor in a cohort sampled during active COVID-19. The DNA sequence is TGTGCCACCAGTGATTTCTGGGCAGGGGATACGCAGTATTTT. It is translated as CATSDFWAGDTQYF.